This T cell receptor (beta chain) was documented in a study of cytomegalovirus exposure and HLA in healthy donors. 13 Jbeta primers and 60 Vbeta primers were used for the PCR. Sequencing was performed with immunoSEQ multiplex PCR; in TCRdb, only in-frame clones are kept and a portion is missing. In the table there are about 170,000 clones, around 73% of which are singletons. Turning to this clone: Antigen unknown.

Germline values: CDR1 SNHLY, CDR2 FYNNEI. This CDR3 has 16 residues. V shed 6 bases and J shed 9 bases, with 23 bases lying between them. Whole-study results and caveats: Another analysis was done later, and it associated approximately 17,000 TCR beta sequences with HLA alleles at 0.05 false discovery rate.

The genes are TRBV2 and TRBJ1-4; perhaps TRBD1 as D (6 bases). The sequencing sample was made of PBMCs. This receptor was taken from a woman under 30 in good health and CMV-seropositive. This CDR3 reads CASSVQGPGMNKKLFF. The CDR3 DNA sequence: TGTGCCAGCAGCGTACAGGGCCCCGGTATGAATAAAAAACTGTTTTTT.